One sample yielded the 18 T cell receptor beta chains listed below, sequenced in a study of T cells in localized non-small cell lung cancer (TCRdb year 2020). Libraries were built with the immunoSEQ multiplex PCR assay. TCRdb's version of the immuneACCESS table is confined to in-frame rearrangements and falls short of the full clone set. An unresolved V gene accounts for under half of the shortfall where checked; the remainder is of unknown origin. The sample includes roughly 48,000 clones, with 60% to 80% observed a single time. The top ten hold around a sixth of the sample. Source: peripheral blood, taken before any cancer treatment. The receptors were gathered from a man aged 40-75 years with stage I squamous cell lung carcinoma.

The chain employs TRBV10-3 and TRBJ1-5; the D gene is possibly TRBD1 (5 bases). Germline values: CDR1 ENHRY, CDR2 SYGVKD. V gave up 7 bases and J gave up 1 base, with 8 bases separating them. This CDR3 is built from 13 residues. The CDR3 bases are TGTGCCATCAAAGGGGAAAGCAATCAGCCCCAGCATTTT. Encoded protein: CAIKGESNQPQHF.

This clone turned up a few times. The chain carries TRBV27 and TRBJ1-2; D is uncertain. V shed 8 bases and J shed 8 bases, with 12 bases lying between them. This CDR3 comprises 11 residues. From germline, CDR1 is MNHEY and CDR2 SMNVEV (reference sequence). CDR3 sequence reads: CASSRGDGYTF. CDR3 DNA sequence: TGTGCCAGCTCGAGAGGTGACGGCTACACCTTC.

This chain joins TRBV7-2 and TRBJ1-1; D remains unclear. CDR1 SGHTA and CDR2 FQGNSA come from the germline V gene. The CDR3 spans 13 residues. The ends were cut back, 5 bases at V and 9 bases at J, with 16 bases in the middle. CDR3 protein: CASSPTHRTKAFF. The CDR3 DNA reads as TGTGCCAGCAGCCCGACCCATCGGACTAAAGCTTTCTTT. Together with reference TRBV7-2 and TRBJ1-1, the CDR3 gives the full variable domain: GAGVSQSPSNKVTEKGKDVELRCDPISGHTALYWYRQSLGQGLEFLIYFQGNSAPDKSGLPSDRFSAERTGGSVSTLTIQRTQQEDSAVYLCASSPTHRTKAFFGQGTRLTVV.

This chain links TRBV5-1 with TRBJ2-2; TRBD1 might be the D (6 bases). The germline CDR1 and CDR2 sequences are SGHRS and YFSETQ. The CDR3 consists of 15 residues. Between the trimmed V and J ends, which lost 4 bases and 4 bases, there was a span of 14 bases. The CDR3 region is CASSRGQSVTGELFF. CDR3 bases: TGCGCCAGCAGCCGAGGACAGAGCGTCACCGGGGAGCTGTTTTTT.

This clone was detected a few times. The V gene is TRBV9, the J gene TRBJ2-3; possible D gene TRBD2, 5 bases. The CDR3 contains 15 residues. The V gene's germline CDR1 is SGDLS and CDR2 YYNGEE. Trimming shortened V by 0 bases and J by 4 bases, and 12 bases separated the two germline ends. The DNA of the CDR3 is TGTGCCAGCAGCGTAGCGGTCAGCGGCGCAGATACGCAGTATTTT. Translation gives CASSVAVSGADTQYF. Full variable domain (remainder filled in from reference TRBV9 and TRBJ2-3): DSGVTQTPKHLITATGQRVTLRCSPRSGDLSVYWYQQSLDQGLQFLIQYYNGEERAKGNILERFSAQQFPDLHSELNLSSLELGDSALYFCASSVAVSGADTQYFGPGTRLTVL.

This chain links TRBV27 with TRBJ1-1, with D unresolved. Trimming removed 4 bases from V and 1 base from J, with 10 bases in between. Germline V gives CDR1 MNHEY, CDR2 SMNVEV (reference sequence). CDR3 length: 14 residues. The DNA for the CDR3 is TGTGCCAGCAGTTGGGGTAGACAGAACACTGAAGCTTTCTTT. Translation gives CASSWGRQNTEAFF.

The rearrangement links TRBV30 to TRBJ2-3, with 7 nucleotides matching TRBD2. The CDR3 has 12 amino acids. CDR1 is GTSNPN and CDR2 is SVGIG in the germline V gene (reference sequence). V was pared by 3 bases and J by 4 bases, with 1 base of the junction left unmatched. CDR3 nucleotide sequence: TGTGCCTGGAGGGGGGGGGCAGATACGCAGTATTTT. Protein sequence: CAWRGGADTQYF.

J is TRBJ2-1 and V is TRBV7-9, with a tentative D call TRBD2 (5 bases). The CDR3 is 16 amino acids. The germline V gene encodes CDR1 SEHNR and CDR2 FQNEAQ (reference sequence). Trimming left V 5 bases short and J 0 bases short, with 14 bases between. The CDR3 spells CASSLVWESSYNEQFF. In DNA, the CDR3 is TGTGCCAGCAGCCTCGTTTGGGAGAGCTCCTACAATGAGCAGTTCTTC.

The chain has TRBV7-8 and TRBJ1-5, with a possible D match to TRBD1 (5 bases). V was cut by 1 base and J by 0 bases, with 7 bases left in between. The CDR3 length is 15 residues. Germline CDR1 SGHVS, CDR2 FQNEAQ. The CDR3 loop reads CASSLVGTSNQPQHF. CDR3 sequence (DNA): TGTGCCAGCAGCTTAGTAGGGACTAGCAATCAGCCCCAGCATTTT.

This clone was observed a handful of times. The chain links TRBV4-2 to TRBJ1-1; no reliable D call. Germline V gene data show CDR1 as LGHNA and CDR2 as YNFKEQ. V was pared by 1 base and J by 3 bases, with 12 bases between. This CDR3 contains 15 residues. CDR3 sequence reads: CASSQGRVPDTEAFF. The CDR3 region has the DNA TGTGCCAGCAGCCAAGGAAGGGTGCCGGACACTGAAGCTTTCTTT.

This chain joins TRBV7-9 and TRBJ1-1; tentatively, D is TRBD1 (5 bases). CDR1 and CDR2 (germline): SEHNR, FQNEAQ (reference sequence). The CDR3 spans 14 residues. The V end lost 5 bases, the J end lost 6 bases, and 16 bases lay between the germline ends. CDR3 loop: CASSPQGLFAEAFF. As DNA, the CDR3 is TGTGCCAGCAGCCCTCAGGGTCTTTTCGCTGAAGCTTTCTTT.

The V gene is TRBV11-2, the J gene TRBJ1-5, with D possibly TRBD1 on 6 matching bases. CDR1 is SGHAT, CDR2 FQNNGV, per germline. V lost 1 base and J lost 6, with 10 bases in between. This CDR3 spans 14 amino acids. CDR3 loop: CASSLGQVSQPQHF. As DNA, the CDR3 is TGTGCCAGCAGCTTAGGACAGGTGAGTCAGCCCCAGCATTTT.

V and J are TRBV11-2 and TRBJ1-2, with a weak D call TRBD1 (5 bases). Germline V gives CDR1 SGHAT, CDR2 FQNNGV. V dropped 3 bases and J dropped 8 bases, with 16 bases sitting between them. The CDR3 extends over 14 amino acids. The chain's CDR3 is CASSFSGNLAGYTF. The DNA of the CDR3 is TGTGCCAGCAGCTTTTCAGGGAACCTCGCCGGCTACACCTTC.

This chain joins TRBV7-3 and TRBJ2-3; D possibly matches TRBD1 or TRBD2 (6 bases each). This CDR3 comprises 13 residues. Germline CDR1 SGHTA, CDR2 FQGTGA. Trimming left V 3 bases short and J 5 bases short, with 9 bases between. The CDR3: CASSFGGLDTQYF. DNA of the CDR3: TGTGCCAGCAGCTTCGGGGGCCTAGATACGCAGTATTTT.

This rearrangement joins TRBV5-4 to TRBJ2-2, with 11 bases fitting TRBD2. The germline CDR1 and CDR2 sequences are SGHNT and YYREEE (reference sequence). CDR3 length: 16 amino acids. V lost 3 bases and J lost 4; bases outside the gene matches: 5. For the CDR3, the DNA is TGTGCCAGCAGCTCAGCTAGCGGGGGGTTCACCGGGGAGCTGTTTTTT. This codes for CASSSASGGFTGELFF.

This clone showed up just a few times. J is TRBJ1-5 and V is TRBV6-5; 7 bases map to TRBD1. Germline lookup yields CDR1 MNHEY and CDR2 SVGAGI. V lost 6 bases to trimming and J lost 5 bases; unmatched junction nucleotides: 7. This CDR3 has 14 amino acids. The CDR3 region is CASSSGQFDQPQHF. The CDR3 DNA reads TGTGCCAGCAGCTCGGGACAGTTTGATCAGCCCCAGCATTTT.

The chain joins TRBV18 to TRBJ2-3; a weak D match, TRBD2 (6 bases). Trimming left V 4 bases short and J 6 bases short, with 11 bases between. The germline gives CDR1 KGHSH, CDR2 LQKENI. This CDR3 contains 13 residues. In DNA form, the CDR3 reads TGTGCCAGCTCACGAGGGACTGTGGATACGCAGTATTTT. It specifies CASSRGTVDTQYF.

CDR3 protein: CASSLQGTHNEQFF. The CDR3 DNA is TGTGCCAGCAGCTTACAGGGGACACACAATGAGCAGTTCTTC. The rearrangement links TRBV7-2 to TRBJ2-1; perhaps TRBD1 as D (6 bases). The V end lost 2 bases, the J end lost 5 bases, and 10 bases lay between the germline ends. Looked up from germline, CDR1 is SGHTA and CDR2 is FQGNSA. The CDR3 is 14 residues long.